Listed below are T cell receptor beta chains from one sample, sequenced in a study of blood T cell repertoires in COVID-19. Method: immunoSEQ multiplex PCR; TCRdb's copy keeps in-frame clones and lacks some. The sample includes 200,000 to 250,000 clones, 84% of them seen just once. Material for sequencing was peripheral blood. Receptors were obtained from a woman older than 75 with COVID-19, enrolled during active disease. The CDR3 runs from the conserved cysteine through the conserved F or W. Fields, in order: D gene, clone size, V gene, J gene, CDR3 protein, CDR3 DNA. The D gene is left open where the match is weak. Clone size appears in some rows only: once, few, many, or a class for an expanded clone.

>TRBD1|-|TRBV19|TRBJ1-2
CASRQGGLSSGYTF
TGTGCCAGTCGACAGGGAGGATTGAGTAGTGGCTACACCTTC
>TRBD1|-|TRBV29-1|TRBJ1-1
CSFGGGNLRNTEAFF
TGCAGCTTTGGAGGGGGCAATCTTAGGAACACTGAAGCTTTCTTT
>-|-|TRBV5-1|TRBJ2-5
CASSLAGGQETQYF
TGCGCCAGCAGCTTGGCCGGAGGCCAAGAGACCCAGTACTTC
>-|-|TRBV5-4|TRBJ1-2
CASSSFSGGSFDGYTF
TGTGCCAGCAGCTCGTTTTCGGGGGGAAGTTTTGATGGCTACACCTTC
>TRBD1|once|TRBV6-5|TRBJ1-1
CASTTGVPNTEAFF
TGTGCCAGCACCACAGGGGTGCCGAACACTGAAGCTTTCTTT
>TRBD1|-|TRBV3-1/TRBV3-2|TRBJ2-7
CASSQAGTGHYEQYF
TGTGCCAGCAGCCAAGCCGGGACAGGGCACTACGAGCAGTACTTC
>-|-|TRBV19|TRBJ2-2
CASSIQGLSTGELFF
TGTGCCAGTAGTATACAGGGGTTGTCAACCGGGGAGCTGTTTTTT
>-|few|TRBV3-1/TRBV3-2|TRBJ2-1
CASSQDSRLANEQFF
TGTGCCAGCAGCCAAGATTCCCGGCTAGCCAATGAGCAGTTCTTC
>TRBD1|-|TRBV2|TRBJ1-4
CAIGQASSQNEKLFF
TGTGCCATAGGACAGGCCTCAAGTCAAAATGAAAAACTGTTTTTT
>-|-|TRBV20-1|TRBJ1-5
CSVAGDQPQHF
TGCAGTGTGGCGGGGGATCAGCCCCAGCATTTT
>-|-|TRBV5-1|TRBJ2-1
CASSGDTLNEQFF
TGCGCCAGCAGCGGGGACACCCTCAATGAGCAGTTCTTC
>-|-|TRBV7-9|TRBJ2-5
CASSRQGGETQYF
TGTGCCAGCAGCCGTCAGGGAGGAGAGACCCAGTACTTC
>-|-|TRBV6-6|TRBJ2-3
CASSPPGSDTQYF
TGTGCCAGCAGCCCCCCAGGATCTGATACGCAGTATTTT
>TRBD1|-|TRBV7-2|TRBJ2-7
CASSSGQGTSEQYF
TGTGCCAGCAGCTCAGGACAGGGGACGAGCGAGCAGTACTTC
>-|-|TRBV18|TRBJ1-6
CASSPDSYSPLHF
TGTGCCAGCTCACCGGACAGTTATTCACCCCTCCACTTT
>TRBD2|-|TRBV7-2|TRBJ2-5
CASSLRGGETQYF
TGTGCCAGCAGCCTGCGGGGGGGGGAGACCCAGTACTTC
>-|-|TRBV2|TRBJ1-5
CASRAGTYDQPQHF
TGTGCCAGCAGGGCCGGGACATACGATCAGCCCCAGCATTTT
>TRBD2|-|TRBV18|TRBJ2-7
CASRSSGAHEQYF
TGTGCCAGCCGATCTAGCGGGGCCCACGAGCAGTACTTC
>TRBD1|-|TRBV9|TRBJ1-1
CASSGYRGITAFF
TGTGCCAGCAGCGGCTACAGGGGGATAACAGCTTTCTTT
>TRBD1|-|TRBV18|TRBJ1-1
CASSPQVLSQRQGANTEAFF
TGTGCCAGCTCACCACAAGTCCTCAGTCAAAGACAGGGGGCGAACACTGAAGCTTTCTTT
>-|-|TRBV9|TRBJ2-6
CASSVGSTASGANVLTF
TGTGCCAGCAGCGTAGGGTCTACTGCCTCTGGGGCCAACGTCCTGACTTTC
>-|-|TRBV7-2|TRBJ1-1
CASSLVARGGTEAFF
TGTGCCAGCAGCTTAGTGGCCAGGGGTGGCACTGAAGCTTTCTTT
>TRBD2|many|TRBV7-9|TRBJ2-1
CASSATSSEQFF
TGTGCCAGCAGCGCGACTAGCAGTGAGCAGTTCTTC
>-|once|TRBV2|TRBJ1-4
CASRLQGSLGEKLFF
TGTGCCAGCAGATTACAGGGTAGTCTGGGGGAAAAACTGTTTTTT
>TRBD2|-|TRBV7-9|TRBJ2-3
CASSMGLAGTHRDTQYF
TGTGCCAGCAGCATGGGACTAGCGGGGACCCACAGGGATACGCAGTATTTT
>TRBD1|-|TRBV7-9|TRBJ1-4
CASRPGQDGEKLFF
TGTGCCAGCAGACCTGGACAGGACGGGGAAAAACTGTTTTTT
>-|-|TRBV7-9|TRBJ1-2
CASGNNGGGYTF
TGTGCCAGCGGCAATAATGGAGGTGGCTACACCTTC
>-|once|TRBV6-1|TRBJ1-2
CASSEPLRGGYTF
TGTGCCAGCAGTGAGCCTCTCCGGGGGGGCTACACCTTC
>-|once|TRBV28|TRBJ2-5
CASKSQMSGWETQYF
TGTGCCAGCAAGTCCCAGATGTCCGGGTGGGAGACCCAGTACTTC
>-|-|TRBV20-1|TRBJ1-1
CSASKQGTFSEAFF
TGCAGTGCTAGTAAACAGGGCACGTTTTCTGAAGCTTTCTTT
>-|-|TRBV30|TRBJ1-3
CAWRQISGNTIYF
TGTGCGTGGCGACAGATTTCTGGAAACACCATATATTTT
>-|-|TRBV7-2|TRBJ1-1
CASSLYSLNTEAFF
TGTGCCAGCAGCTTGTACAGCTTGAACACTGAAGCTTTCTTT